A single sample is the source of the 21 T cell receptor beta chains below, sequenced in a study of Graves' ophthalmopathy and Graves' hyperthyroidism. The study amplified TCR beta CDR3 regions using RNA transcripts. HTBI primers served in a first-round RT-PCR, which a second-round multiplex PCR followed. TCRdb reanalysed the multiplex PCR reads using MiXCR and keeps one entry per CDR3 protein. Of about 420,000 distinct CDR3 sequences in the sample, about 21% were seen once. Sequencing was done on a sample of peripheral blood. These receptors all come from a woman aged 18-35 years with stable Graves' hyperthyroidism.

The chain employs TRBV9 and TRBJ2-7, with a tentative D call TRBD1 (6 bases). The CDR3 extends over 14 amino acids. Trimming took off 2 bases at V and 5 bases at J, with 14 bases between the two ends. Germline V gene sequence: CDR1 SGDLS, CDR2 YYNGEE. The CDR3 bases are TGTGCCAGCAGCGTTGTAGGGGGAAGCGACGAGCAGTACTTC. It specifies CASSVVGGSDEQYF.

In this sample, this clonotype turned up many times. The rearrangement joins TRBV18 to TRBJ2-5, with D perhaps given as TRBD1 or TRBD2 (5 bases each). Trimming shortened V by 0 bases and J by 4 bases, and 15 bases separated the two germline ends. The CDR3 covers 16 residues. Germline CDR1 reads KGHSH; CDR2 reads LQKENI. The CDR3 nucleotides are TGTGCCAGCTCACCACCGGGGAGTCGGGGCTTAGAGACCCAGTACTTC. Protein: CASSPPGSRGLETQYF.

This clonotype showed up just once. The chain carries TRBV28 and TRBJ2-7; possible D gene TRBD2, 6 bases. Germline values: CDR1 MDHEN, CDR2 SYDVKM. This CDR3 spans 14 amino acids. Trimming left V 5 bases short and J 4 bases short, with 15 bases between. Here the CDR3 reads CASSPPGSLYEQYF. The CDR3 coding sequence is TGTGCCAGCAGTCCCCCCGGGAGTCTATACGAGCAGTACTTC.

The J gene is TRBJ2-5, the V gene TRBV6-2 or TRBV6-3, with 7 positions matching TRBD1. Germline V CDR1 and CDR2: MNHEY, SVGEGT. V trimming: 5 bases; J trimming: 1 base; junction bases outside the gene matches: 10. The CDR3 has 16 amino acids. The CDR3 loop reads CASSRRGLVLQETQYF. DNA for the CDR3: TGTGCCAGCAGTAGAAGGGGGCTCGTGCTCCAAGAGACCCAGTACTTC.

The chain recombines TRBV29-1 with TRBJ2-5; D unresolved. The CDR3 runs 12 residues. Per germline, CDR1 SQVTM and CDR2 ANQGSEA. V was pared by 4 bases and J by 4 bases, with 10 bases between. For the CDR3, the DNA is TGCAGCGTTGGTGGATGGGGAGAGACCCAGTACTTC. The encoded protein is CSVGGWGETQYF.

V gene TRBV2 combines with J gene TRBJ1-5; a weak D match, TRBD1 (6 bases). The CDR3 is 15 amino acids. V gave up 6 bases and J gave up 3 bases, with 15 bases separating them. Germline values: CDR1 SNHLY, CDR2 FYNNEI. CDR3 sequence reads: CASRGLRDNNQPQHF. DNA of the CDR3: TGTGCCAGCAGGGGGCTCCGGGACAACAATCAGCCCCAGCATTTT.

This clonotype was recorded once. This chain joins TRBV3-1 and TRBJ2-5; no definite D call. Per germline, CDR1 LGHDT and CDR2 YNNKEL (reference sequence). The CDR3 loop spans 13 amino acids. Trimming stripped 2 bases from V and 5 bases from J, with 9 bases between. CDR3 in amino acids: CASSQMSAETQYF. In DNA, the CDR3 is TGTGCCAGCAGCCAAATGTCAGCGGAGACCCAGTACTTC.

This clonotype was observed many times. The chain uses TRBV6-2 or TRBV6-3 and TRBJ2-7; 8 bases fit TRBD2. This CDR3 is 16 amino acids long. V gave up 8 bases and J gave up 5 bases; unmatched junction bases: 17. Germline V gives CDR1 MNHEY, CDR2 SVGEGT. The DNA of the CDR3 is TGTGCCAGCTGGGGGAGACTAGCGACAATCAGGGACGAGCAGTACTTC. Amino acids: CASWGRLATIRDEQYF.

This clonotype occurred a few times. The rearrangement joins TRBV28 to TRBJ2-5, with 8 bases lining up with TRBD2. CDR3 length: 15 amino acids. Germline V lookup: CDR1 MDHEN, CDR2 SYDVKM. The V segment lost 3 bases and the J segment 5 bases; nucleotides outside the gene matches: 8. The CDR3 sequence: CASSFGAGERETQYF. The CDR3 DNA is TGTGCCAGCAGTTTCGGAGCGGGGGAGCGGGAGACCCAGTACTTC.

The chain joins TRBV12-3 or TRBV12-4 to TRBJ1-1, with TRBD1 matching 7 bases. This CDR3 comprises 15 residues. V shed 7 bases, J shed 2 bases, and the junction held 10 bases outside the gene matches. The CDR3 reads CASTKGQSRNTEAFF. CDR3 DNA sequence: TGTGCCAGCACCAAGGGACAGAGCAGAAACACTGAAGCTTTCTTT.

This clonotype appeared many times. This rearrangement joins TRBV27 to TRBJ1-5; D unresolved. This CDR3 contains 14 residues. Trimming removed 3 bases at V and 1 base at J, with 7 bases between. Per the germline V gene, CDR1 is MNHEY and CDR2 is SMNVEV (reference sequence). The CDR3 protein is CASSLERSNQPQHF. The CDR3 DNA sequence: TGTGCCAGCAGTTTGGAGAGAAGCAATCAGCCCCAGCATTTT.

This clonotype showed up many times. The junction does not match germline at one end; this may be a read error. The V call is TRBV28, the J call TRBJ2-2, with TRBD2 identical over 7 bases. The CDR3 spans 14 residues. Germline CDR1 reads MDHEN; CDR2 reads SYDVKM. CDR3 in amino acids: CASSLGGNTGELFF. The DNA for the CDR3 is TGTGCCAGCAGTCTCGGGGGGAACACCGGGGAGCTGTTCTTT.

This clonotype was counted many times. A much bigger clone sits one base away, suggesting this may be a read error. The chain links TRBV7-2 to TRBJ2-7; no clear D gene. The CDR3 contains 12 residues. From germline, CDR1 is SGHTA and CDR2 FQGNSA. Here the CDR3 DNA reads TGTGTCAGCAGCAAAGTATACGACGAGCAGTACTTC. Encoded protein: CVSSKVYDEQYF.

The V and J genes are TRBV28 and TRBJ1-5; D not resolved. V lost 6 bases, J lost 3 bases, and 21 bases lay in between. Germline loops: CDR1 MDHEN, CDR2 SYDVKM. The CDR3 is 17 residues long. Written as DNA, the CDR3 is TGTGCCAGCAGCTCAGAAGGACCGGGAGTTTCCAATCAGCCCCAGCATTTT. It encodes CASSSEGPGVSNQPQHF.

This clonotype was seen ten or more times. This chain links TRBV12-3 or TRBV12-4 with TRBJ1-5; a possible D gene is TRBD1 (5 bases). The CDR3 runs to 15 residues. V was shortened by 4 bases and J by 2 bases, with 12 bases between the two germline ends. CDR3 in DNA: TGTGCCAGCAGTTGGCGGGGCCGGGGCAATCAGCCCCAGCATTTT. Translating it yields CASSWRGRGNQPQHF.

This clonotype was counted at least ten times. The chain couples TRBV6-2 or TRBV6-3 to TRBJ2-7; D gene unclear. The V end lost 0 bases, the J end lost 3 bases, and 21 bases lay between the germline ends. Germline V gene data show CDR1 as MNHEY and CDR2 as SVGEGT. The CDR3 sequence is 18 residues long. CDR3 amino acids: CASSYSSPHGSRGYEQYF. CDR3 coding DNA: TGTGCCAGCAGTTACTCGAGTCCCCACGGGTCTAGAGGCTACGAGCAGTACTTC.

This clonotype came up many times. The V gene is TRBV9, the J gene TRBJ2-7; TRBD1 might be the D (5 bases). The CDR3 runs 14 residues. Germline CDR1 is SGDLS and CDR2 is YYNGEE. V lost 4 bases, J lost 3 bases, and 14 bases lay in between. The CDR3 spells CASSRQHGDYEQYF. In DNA form, the CDR3 reads TGTGCCAGCAGCAGACAGCATGGGGACTACGAGCAGTACTTC.

This clonotype has ten or more counts. This rearrangement joins TRBV6-1 to TRBJ2-7, with 10 bases that match TRBD1. The V and J ends lost 5 bases and 4 bases, in that order; junction bases with no gene match: 8. The CDR3 is 15 residues long. Germline CDR1 MNHNS, CDR2 SASEGT. The CDR3 protein is CASSRVGDRGYEQYF. CDR3 sequence (DNA): TGTGCCAGCAGTCGGGTGGGGGACAGGGGATACGAGCAGTACTTC.

The chain employs TRBV20-1 and TRBJ2-5; the match to TRBD2 covers 14 bases. The CDR3 is 15 amino acids. The germline CDR1 and CDR2 sequences are DFQATT and SNEGSKA (reference sequence). The junction had 8 bases not matched to a gene; V was cut back by 6 bases and J by 5 bases. DNA of the CDR3: TGCAGTGCCGGGACTAGCGGGAGTGGAGGGGAGACCCAGTACTTC. Translating gives CSAGTSGSGGETQYF.

This clonotype has at least ten counts. The chain couples TRBV5-1 to TRBJ1-1; 7 bases line up with TRBD1. Looked up from germline, CDR1 is SGHRS and CDR2 is YFSETQ. J was trimmed by 1 base and V by 3 bases; bases with no gene match: 3. The CDR3 is 14 residues long. The CDR3 here is CASSSAGGNTEAFF. For the CDR3, the DNA is TGCGCCAGCAGCTCTGCAGGGGGGAACACTGAAGCTTTCTTT.

The chain joins TRBV28 to TRBJ1-2; a weak D match, TRBD1 (6 bases). The CDR3 covers 15 residues. V was clipped by 6 bases and J by 8 bases, with 22 bases between them. The germline V gene has CDR1 MDHEN and CDR2 SYDVKM. The CDR3 region has the DNA TGTGCCAGCAGCCTCCCATCGAGGGGGGCTGAAGGCTACACCTTC. This sequence encodes CASSLPSRGAEGYTF.